A selection of T cell receptor beta chains follows, all from one sample in a study of shared clonotypes between healthy human individuals. This table comes from immunoSEQ multiplex PCR, and its TCRdb copy is limited to in-frame clones, with some not included. The table has approximately 2.5 million clones, approximately 94% seen once. Sequenced material: naive CD4+ T cells sorted from blood. Source of these receptors: a man younger than 35 in good health. CDR3s include the opening cysteine and the closing phenylalanine or tryptophan. Each record gives: D gene, CDR3 length, V gene, J gene, CDR3 protein, CDR3 DNA. D genes are given only for firm matches.

D: NA
length: 15
V: TRBV18
J: TRBJ1-1
CDR3: CASSPPAGANTEAFF
DNA: TGTGCCAGCTCACCACCCGCAGGGGCGAACACTGAAGCTTTCTTT

D: NA
length: 13
V: TRBV10-3
J: TRBJ1-1
CDR3: CAIRWAGNTEAFF
DNA: TGTGCCATCCGGTGGGCAGGGAACACTGAAGCTTTCTTT

D: TRBD2
length: 15
V: TRBV2
J: TRBJ2-1
CDR3: CASSEGLAGANEQFF
DNA: TGTGCCAGCAGTGAAGGGCTAGCGGGAGCCAATGAGCAGTTCTTC

D: TRBD2
length: 18
V: TRBV5-6
J: TRBJ2-1
CDR3: CASSSAGLAALMTNEQFF
DNA: TGTGCCAGCAGCTCCGCTGGACTAGCGGCCCTTATGACTAATGAGCAGTTCTTC

D: NA
length: 14
V: TRBV7-9
J: TRBJ1-5
CDR3: CASSLNRPPGAQHF
DNA: TGTGCCAGCAGCTTAAACAGGCCTCCGGGGGCCCAGCATTTT

D: NA
length: 14
V: TRBV14
J: TRBJ2-3
CDR3: CASSQDLASDTQYF
DNA: TGTGCCAGCAGCCAAGATTTGGCCTCAGATACGCAGTATTTT

D: NA
length: 11
V: TRBV25-1
J: TRBJ1-1
CDR3: CASSERTEAFF
DNA: TGTGCCAGCAGTGAACGAACTGAAGCTTTCTTT

D: TRBD1
length: 13
V: TRBV6-4
J: TRBJ1-1
CDR3: CASRAQGDTEAFF
DNA: TGTGCCAGCAGGGCACAGGGGGACACTGAAGCTTTCTTT

D: NA
length: 15
V: TRBV7-8
J: TRBJ1-4
CDR3: CASSDRGLSSEKLFF
DNA: TGTGCCAGCAGCGACCGGGGACTGTCTAGTGAAAAACTGTTTTTT

D: NA
length: 18
V: TRBV28
J: TRBJ2-6
CDR3: CASSRRLNPGVWANVLTF
DNA: TGTGCCAGCAGTCGTAGATTAAACCCGGGTGTCTGGGCCAACGTCCTGACTTTC

D: NA
length: 13
V: TRBV29-1
J: TRBJ1-3
CDR3: CSVEVDSGNTIYF
DNA: TGCAGCGTTGAGGTTGACTCTGGAAACACCATATATTTT

D: TRBD2
length: 14
V: TRBV6-5
J: TRBJ2-7
CDR3: CASSRRREGNEQYF
DNA: TGTGCCAGCAGTCGCCGCAGGGAGGGAAACGAGCAGTACTTC

D: NA
length: 15
V: TRBV6-5
J: TRBJ1-2
CDR3: CASSYSRGQSYGYTF
DNA: TGTGCCAGCAGTTACTCCCGAGGACAGAGCTATGGCTACACCTTC

D: NA
length: 14
V: TRBV4-2
J: TRBJ1-1
CDR3: CASSPGQRGTEAFF
DNA: TGTGCCAGCAGCCCAGGACAAAGAGGCACTGAAGCTTTCTTT

D: TRBD1
length: 14
V: TRBV10-3
J: TRBJ2-1
CDR3: CAISTGASIDEQFF
DNA: TGTGCCATCAGTACAGGGGCCTCAATCGATGAGCAGTTCTTC

D: NA
length: 14
V: TRBV5-6
J: TRBJ1-6
CDR3: CASSLGAGLAPLHF
DNA: TGTGCCAGCAGCTTGGGAGCAGGACTAGCACCCCTCCACTTT

D: TRBD2
length: 15
V: TRBV5-6
J: TRBJ2-5
CDR3: CASITSGRVLETQYF
DNA: TGTGCCAGCATCACTAGCGGGCGGGTCCTGGAGACCCAGTACTTC